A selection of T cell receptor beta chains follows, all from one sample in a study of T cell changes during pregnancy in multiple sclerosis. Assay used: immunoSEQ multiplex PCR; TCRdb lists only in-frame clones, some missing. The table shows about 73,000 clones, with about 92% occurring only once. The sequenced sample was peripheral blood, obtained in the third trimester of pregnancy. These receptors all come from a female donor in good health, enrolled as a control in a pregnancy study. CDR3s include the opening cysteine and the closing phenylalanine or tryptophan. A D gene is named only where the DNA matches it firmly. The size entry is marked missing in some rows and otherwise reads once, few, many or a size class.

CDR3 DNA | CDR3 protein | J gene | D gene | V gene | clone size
TGTGCCTCCTTAGCGGGAGGGCTTTACAATGAGCAGTTCTTC | CASLAGGLYNEQFF | TRBJ2-1 | TRBD2 | TRBV28 | .
TGTGCCAGCAGCTTGGCCGGTTGGGCAGCCTCTGGAAACACCATATATTTT | CASSLAGWAASGNTIYF | TRBJ1-3 | . | TRBV5-6 | .
TGTGCCAGTAGTTGGCGCCGGGGTAGTGAGACCCAGTACTTC | CASSWRRGSETQYF | TRBJ2-5 | . | TRBV19 | .
TGTGCCAGCAGCATACGACAGGGACACGAGCAGTACTTC | CASSIRQGHEQYF | TRBJ2-7 | TRBD1 | TRBV5-6 | .
TGTGCCACCACAGAAAACACTGAAGCTTTCTTT | CATTENTEAFF | TRBJ1-1 | . | TRBV10-3 | .
TGTGCCAGCAGTGAATCCCCAGCGGGGGCAGAGACCCAGTACTTC | CASSESPAGAETQYF | TRBJ2-5 | TRBD2 | TRBV2 | .
TGTGCCAGCAGGGCAAGCTCCTACGAGCAGTACTTC | CASRASSYEQYF | TRBJ2-7 | . | TRBV6-6 | .
TGTGCCTGGAGTGTTTGGACTAGCGGCGAGCAGTACTTC | CAWSVWTSGEQYF | TRBJ2-7 | TRBD2 | TRBV30 | .
TGCAGTGCTAGCCTGAGCTACGAGCAGTACTTC | CSASLSYEQYF | TRBJ2-7 | . | TRBV20-1 | .
TGCGCCAGCAGCCAAGGGGTCGGAGGGTCTGAAGCTTTCTTT | CASSQGVGGSEAFF | TRBJ1-1 | . | TRBV4-1 | .
TGTGCCAGCAGCTTAGCCGTGAGAACCGGGGAGCTGTTTTTT | CASSLAVRTGELFF | TRBJ2-2 | . | TRBV7-9 | once
TGTGCCAGCAGCTTCCGGGAGCCTGCCAATGAGCAGTTCTTC | CASSFREPANEQFF | TRBJ2-1 | . | TRBV5-4 | .
TGTGCCATCAGGACAGGGGGACCATCCTACGAGCAGTACTTC | CAIRTGGPSYEQYF | TRBJ2-7 | TRBD1 | TRBV10-3 | .
TGTGCCAGCTCACCATATAAAAACAGGAGGGCGACTAATGAAAAACTGTTTTTT | CASSPYKNRRATNEKLFF | TRBJ1-4 | . | TRBV18 | .
TGTGCCAGTAGGACTAGCGGGAGTTCAGATACGCAGTATTTT | CASRTSGSSDTQYF | TRBJ2-3 | TRBD2 | TRBV19 | .
TGTGCCAGCAGTTACTCCACGGGGGAGGAGCAGTACTTC | CASSYSTGEEQYF | TRBJ2-7 | . | TRBV6-5 | .
TGTGCCAGCAGTCCTGCCGGACAGGGGGTTACTGAAGCTTTCTTT | CASSPAGQGVTEAFF | TRBJ1-1 | TRBD1 | TRBV28 | .
TGTGCCAGCAGTTTGGCCGGGACAGCGAGCTCTGGGGCCAACGTCCTGACTTTC | CASSLAGTASSGANVLTF | TRBJ2-6 | TRBD1 | TRBV27 | .
TGTGCCAGCAGTGACCAGGCAGACTATGGCTACACCTTC | CASSDQADYGYTF | TRBJ1-2 | . | TRBV2 | once
TGTGCCAGCTCACCTACCTTAGCCGAGCAGTACTTC | CASSPTLAEQYF | TRBJ2-7 | . | TRBV18 | .
TGTGCCAGCAGTTCCCGGGAGAACTACGAGCAGTACTTC | CASSSRENYEQYF | TRBJ2-7 | . | TRBV28 | .
TGCGCCAGCAGCCAAGATTACGGGACAGGTGAAAAACTGTTTTTT | CASSQDYGTGEKLFF | TRBJ1-4 | TRBD1 | TRBV4-1 | .
TGTGCCAGCAGTTACTCAGACAGGGAAAACGAGCAGTACTTC | CASSYSDRENEQYF | TRBJ2-7 | TRBD1 | TRBV6-5 | once
TGCGCCAGCAGTGAGGATCTAGCGGGGGGGAGGGATGAGCAGTTCTTC | CASSEDLAGGRDEQFF | TRBJ2-1 | TRBD2 | TRBV10-1 | .
TGCAGCGCCCTTCCGATGGGAGGGCCTCCGGACGAGCAGTACTTC | CSALPMGGPPDEQYF | TRBJ2-7 | TRBD2 | TRBV29-1 | .
TGCGCCAGCAGCCAGATGGAGGACTATGGCTACACCTTC | CASSQMEDYGYTF | TRBJ1-2 | . | TRBV4-1 | .
TGTGCCAGTAGTATAGGGACAGGGATGAACACTGAAGCTTTCTTT | CASSIGTGMNTEAFF | TRBJ1-1 | TRBD1 | TRBV19 | .
TGTGCCAGCTCACCACTTACGAGGGAGGGTCCTGATTCACCCCTCCACTTT | CASSPLTREGPDSPLHF | TRBJ1-6 | . | TRBV18 | .
TGTGCCAGCAGCCAGCCCGGGACAGGGGTTAACTATGGCTACACCTTC | CASSQPGTGVNYGYTF | TRBJ1-2 | TRBD1 | TRBV4-2 | .
TGTGCCAGCAGCTTGGAGGGCAGGGGGCAAGATACGCAGTATTTT | CASSLEGRGQDTQYF | TRBJ2-3 | TRBD1 | TRBV5-6 | .
TGTGCCACCAGCAGTGCATTAGCTCAGCCCCAGCATTTT | CATSSALAQPQHF | TRBJ1-5 | . | TRBV15 | .
TGTGCCAGCAGTTACGCGGCGGGGGGAGGCACCGGGGAGCTGTTTTTT | CASSYAAGGGTGELFF | TRBJ2-2 | TRBD2 | TRBV6-5 | .
TGTGCCAGTAGCCCACTAACGACAGGGAACACTGAAGCTTTCTTT | CASSPLTTGNTEAFF | TRBJ1-1 | . | TRBV19 | once
TGTGCCAGCAGTTTGGGGCAGGGAGGTTCTCAGCCCCAGCATTTT | CASSLGQGGSQPQHF | TRBJ1-5 | . | TRBV28 | .